This TCR beta chain was profiled in a study of blood T cell repertoires in COVID-19. On the study more broadly: COVID-19 samples from acute and convalescent phases originated in the United States, Italy and Spain. PBMCs, B-cell-depleted T cells, or T cells were the source of the cDNA or gDNA that made up the material.

The method was immunoSEQ multiplex PCR; TCRdb's version includes in-frame clones alone and lacks a portion of them. Of about 53,000 clones listed, around 80% were seen once; the top ten hold 11% to 15%. This CDR3 contains 13 residues. J lost 3 bases, V lost 8 bases, and 2 bases had no gene match. Germline V CDR1 and CDR2: SGHTA, FQGTGA. Source material: peripheral blood. The rearrangement links TRBV7-3 to TRBJ2-2; TRBD1 matches at 8 bases. This sequence was found in a human donor in a cohort sampled during active COVID-19. CDR3 sequence (DNA): TGTGCCAGCGGACAGGGCCACACCGGGGAGCTGTTTTTT. Translation gives CASGQGHTGELFF.